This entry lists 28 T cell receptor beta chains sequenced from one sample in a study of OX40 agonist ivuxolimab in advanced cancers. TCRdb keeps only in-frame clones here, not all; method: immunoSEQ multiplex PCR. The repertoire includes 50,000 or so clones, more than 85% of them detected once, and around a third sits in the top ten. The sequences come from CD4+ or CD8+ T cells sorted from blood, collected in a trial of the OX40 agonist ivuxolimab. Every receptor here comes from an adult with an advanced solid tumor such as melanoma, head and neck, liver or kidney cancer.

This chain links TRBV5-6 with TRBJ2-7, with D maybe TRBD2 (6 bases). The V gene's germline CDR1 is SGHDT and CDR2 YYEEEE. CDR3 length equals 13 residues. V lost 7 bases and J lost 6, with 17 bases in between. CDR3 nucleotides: TGTGCCAGCGGCTCCGGGGGTCATCGCGAGCAGTACTTC. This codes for CASGSGGHREQYF.

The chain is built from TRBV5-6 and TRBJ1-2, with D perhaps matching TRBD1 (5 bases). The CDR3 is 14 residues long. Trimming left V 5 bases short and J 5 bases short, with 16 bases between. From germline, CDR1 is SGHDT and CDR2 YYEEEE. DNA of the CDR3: TGTGCCAGCAGGGACGTTAGCGGGGCATATGGCTACACCTTC. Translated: CASRDVSGAYGYTF.

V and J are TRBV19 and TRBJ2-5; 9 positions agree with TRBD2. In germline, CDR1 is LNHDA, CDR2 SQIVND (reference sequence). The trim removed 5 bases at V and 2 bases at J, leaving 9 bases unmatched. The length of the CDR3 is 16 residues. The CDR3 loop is CASSEGLATNQETQYF. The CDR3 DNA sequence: TGTGCCAGTAGTGAAGGACTAGCGACCAATCAAGAGACCCAGTACTTC.

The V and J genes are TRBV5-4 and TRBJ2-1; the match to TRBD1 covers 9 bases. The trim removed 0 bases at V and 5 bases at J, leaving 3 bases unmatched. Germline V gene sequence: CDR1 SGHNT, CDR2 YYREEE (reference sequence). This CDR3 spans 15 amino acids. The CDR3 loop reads CASSLGGTGNNEQFF. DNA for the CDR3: TGTGCCAGCAGCTTGGGAGGGACAGGGAACAATGAGCAGTTCTTC.

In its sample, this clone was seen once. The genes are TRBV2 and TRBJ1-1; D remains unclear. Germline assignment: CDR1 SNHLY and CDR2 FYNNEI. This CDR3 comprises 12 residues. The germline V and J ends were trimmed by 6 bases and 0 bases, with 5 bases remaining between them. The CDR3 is CASRDLNTEAFF. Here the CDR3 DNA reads TGTGCCAGCAGAGACCTGAACACTGAAGCTTTCTTT.

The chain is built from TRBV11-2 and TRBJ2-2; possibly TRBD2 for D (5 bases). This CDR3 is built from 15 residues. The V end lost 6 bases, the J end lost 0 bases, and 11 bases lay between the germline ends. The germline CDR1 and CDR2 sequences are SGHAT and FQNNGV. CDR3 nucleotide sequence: TGTGCCAGCAGGGGAGCCTTAACGAACACCGGGGAGCTGTTTTTT. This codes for CASRGALTNTGELFF.

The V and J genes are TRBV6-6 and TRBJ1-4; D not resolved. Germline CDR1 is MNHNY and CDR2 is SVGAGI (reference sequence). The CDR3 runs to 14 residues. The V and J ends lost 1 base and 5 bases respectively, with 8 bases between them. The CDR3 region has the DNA TGTGCCAGCAGTTACTATTCCGCCAATGAAAAACTGTTTTTT. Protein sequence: CASSYYSANEKLFF.

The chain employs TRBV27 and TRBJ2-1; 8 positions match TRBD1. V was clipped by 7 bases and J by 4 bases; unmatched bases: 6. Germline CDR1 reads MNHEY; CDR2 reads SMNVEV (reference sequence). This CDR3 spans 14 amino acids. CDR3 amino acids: CASTWTGHYNEQFF. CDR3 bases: TGTGCCAGCACATGGACAGGGCATTACAATGAGCAGTTCTTC.

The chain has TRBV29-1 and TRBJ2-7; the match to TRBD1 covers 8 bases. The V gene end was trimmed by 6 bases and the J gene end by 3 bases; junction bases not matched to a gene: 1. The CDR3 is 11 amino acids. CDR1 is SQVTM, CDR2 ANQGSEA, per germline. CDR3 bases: TGCAGCGTAACAGGGGGCTACGAGCAGTACTTC. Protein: CSVTGGYEQYF.

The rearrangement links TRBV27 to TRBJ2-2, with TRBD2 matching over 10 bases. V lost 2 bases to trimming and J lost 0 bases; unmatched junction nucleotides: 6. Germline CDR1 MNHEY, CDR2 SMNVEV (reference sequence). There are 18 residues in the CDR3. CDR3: CASSLSVGLAANTGELFF. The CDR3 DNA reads TGTGCCAGCAGTTTAAGTGTTGGACTAGCGGCGAACACCGGGGAGCTGTTTTTT.

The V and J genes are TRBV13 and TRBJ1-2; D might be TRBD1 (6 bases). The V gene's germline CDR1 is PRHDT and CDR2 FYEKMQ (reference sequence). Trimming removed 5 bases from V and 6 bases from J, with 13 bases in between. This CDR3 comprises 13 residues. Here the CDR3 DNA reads TGTGCCAGCAGCATCACAGGGCTTGATGGCTACACCTTC. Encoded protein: CASSITGLDGYTF.

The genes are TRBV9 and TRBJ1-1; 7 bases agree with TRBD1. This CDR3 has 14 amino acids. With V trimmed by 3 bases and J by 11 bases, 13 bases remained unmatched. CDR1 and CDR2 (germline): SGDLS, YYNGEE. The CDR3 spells CASSGPDRELFAFF. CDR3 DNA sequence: TGTGCCAGCAGCGGACCAGACAGGGAGCTCTTCGCTTTCTTT.

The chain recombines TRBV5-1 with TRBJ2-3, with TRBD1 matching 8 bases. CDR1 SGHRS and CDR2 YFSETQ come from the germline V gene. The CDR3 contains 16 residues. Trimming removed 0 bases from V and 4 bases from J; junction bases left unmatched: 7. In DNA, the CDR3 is TGCGCCAGCAGCTTGGGGGGCGCAGGGGGCGCAGATACGCAGTATTTT. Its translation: CASSLGGAGGADTQYF.

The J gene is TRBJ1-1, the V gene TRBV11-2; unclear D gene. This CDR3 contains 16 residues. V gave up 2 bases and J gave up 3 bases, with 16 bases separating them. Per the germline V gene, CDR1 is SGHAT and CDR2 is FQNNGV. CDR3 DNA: TGTGCCAGCAGCTTAAACTTCGTGCGCCTGGACACTGAAGCTTTCTTT. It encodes CASSLNFVRLDTEAFF.

This CDR3 is CASSIGTGGISGYTF. DNA for the CDR3: TGTGCCAGTAGTATCGGGACAGGGGGAATCAGCGGCTACACCTTC. The chain is built from TRBV19 and TRBJ1-2; 11 bases are shared with TRBD1. This CDR3 comprises 15 residues. The trim removed 3 bases at V and 8 bases at J, leaving 8 bases unmatched. Germline V lookup: CDR1 LNHDA, CDR2 SQIVND (reference sequence).

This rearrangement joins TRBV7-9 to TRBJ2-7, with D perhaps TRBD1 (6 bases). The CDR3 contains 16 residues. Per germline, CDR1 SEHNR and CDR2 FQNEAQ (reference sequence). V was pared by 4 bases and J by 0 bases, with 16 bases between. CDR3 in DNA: TGTGCCAGCAGCTCCGCAACAGGGAGCGTCTCCTACGAGCAGTACTTC. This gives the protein CASSSATGSVSYEQYF.

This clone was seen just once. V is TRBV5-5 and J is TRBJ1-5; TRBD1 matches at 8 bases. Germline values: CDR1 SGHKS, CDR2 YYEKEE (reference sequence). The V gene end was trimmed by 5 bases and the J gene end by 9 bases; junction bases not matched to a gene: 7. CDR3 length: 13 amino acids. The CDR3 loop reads CASSWTGPGPQHF. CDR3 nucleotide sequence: TGTGCCAGCAGTTGGACAGGGCCGGGGCCCCAGCATTTT.

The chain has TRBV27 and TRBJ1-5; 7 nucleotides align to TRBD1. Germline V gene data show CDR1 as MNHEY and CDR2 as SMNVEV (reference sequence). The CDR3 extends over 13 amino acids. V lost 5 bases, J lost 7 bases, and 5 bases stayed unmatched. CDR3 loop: CASSGQDYQPQHF. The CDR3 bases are TGTGCCAGCAGTGGACAGGACTACCAGCCCCAGCATTTT.

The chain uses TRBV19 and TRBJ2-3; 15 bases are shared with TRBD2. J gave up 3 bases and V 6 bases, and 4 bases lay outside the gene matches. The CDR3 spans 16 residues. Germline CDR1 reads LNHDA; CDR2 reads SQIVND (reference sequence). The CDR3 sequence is CASSEGLAGGTDTQYF. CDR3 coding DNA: TGTGCCAGTAGCGAAGGACTAGCGGGAGGGACAGATACGCAGTATTTT.

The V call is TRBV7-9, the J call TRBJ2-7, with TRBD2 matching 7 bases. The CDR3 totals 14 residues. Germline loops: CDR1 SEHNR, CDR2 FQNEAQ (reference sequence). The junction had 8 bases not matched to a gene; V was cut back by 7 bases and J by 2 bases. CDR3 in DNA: TGTGCCAGCAAGGGAGGGGCAGGGCCCTACGAGCAGTACTTC. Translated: CASKGGAGPYEQYF.

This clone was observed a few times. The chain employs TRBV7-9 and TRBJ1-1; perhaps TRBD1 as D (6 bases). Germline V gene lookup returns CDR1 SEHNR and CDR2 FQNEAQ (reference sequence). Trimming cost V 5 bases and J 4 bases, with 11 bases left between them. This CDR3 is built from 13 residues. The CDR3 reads CASSPEGGTEAFF. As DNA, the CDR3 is TGTGCCAGCAGCCCCGAGGGGGGCACTGAAGCTTTCTTT.

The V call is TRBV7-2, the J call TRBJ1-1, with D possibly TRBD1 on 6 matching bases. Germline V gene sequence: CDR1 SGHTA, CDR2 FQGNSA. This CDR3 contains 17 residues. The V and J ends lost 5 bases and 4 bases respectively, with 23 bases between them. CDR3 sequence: CASSARLQGQEGTEAFF. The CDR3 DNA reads TGTGCCAGCAGCGCGCGACTACAGGGACAAGAAGGCACTGAAGCTTTCTTT. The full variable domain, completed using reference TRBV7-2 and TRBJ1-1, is GAGVSQSPSNKVTEKGKDVELRCDPISGHTALYWYRQSLGQGLEFLIYFQGNSAPDKSGLPSDRFSAERTGGSVSTLTIQRTQQEDSAVYLCASSARLQGQEGTEAFFGQGTRLTVV.

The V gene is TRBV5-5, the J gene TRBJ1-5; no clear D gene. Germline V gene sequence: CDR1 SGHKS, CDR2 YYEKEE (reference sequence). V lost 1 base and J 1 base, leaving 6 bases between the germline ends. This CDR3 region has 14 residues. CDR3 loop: CASSLLGSNQPQHF. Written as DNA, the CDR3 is TGTGCCAGCAGCTTGCTTGGGAGCAATCAGCCCCAGCATTTT.

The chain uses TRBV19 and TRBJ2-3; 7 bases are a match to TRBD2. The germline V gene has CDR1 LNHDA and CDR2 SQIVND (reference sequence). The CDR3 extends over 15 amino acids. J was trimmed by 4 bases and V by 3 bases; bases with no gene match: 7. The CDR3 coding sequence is TGTGCCAGTAGTATTGTCGGCGGGAGCGCAGATACGCAGTATTTT. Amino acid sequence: CASSIVGGSADTQYF.

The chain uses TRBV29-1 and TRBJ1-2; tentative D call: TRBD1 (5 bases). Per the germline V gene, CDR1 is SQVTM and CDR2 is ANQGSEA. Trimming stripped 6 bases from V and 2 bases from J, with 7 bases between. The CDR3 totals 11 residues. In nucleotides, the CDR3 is TGCAGCGTACAGGAAAACTATGGCTACACCTTC. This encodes CSVQENYGYTF.

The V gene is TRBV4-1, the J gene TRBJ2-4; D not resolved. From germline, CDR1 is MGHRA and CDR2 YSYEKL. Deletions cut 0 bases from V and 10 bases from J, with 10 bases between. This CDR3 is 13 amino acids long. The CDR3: CASSQEESGIQYF. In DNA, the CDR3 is TGCGCCAGCAGCCAAGAGGAATCCGGAATTCAGTACTTC.

The CDR3 loop is CAISVQTNTGELFF. The CDR3 coding sequence is TGTGCCATCAGTGTACAGACGAACACCGGGGAGCTGTTTTTT. This chain connects TRBV10-3 to TRBJ2-2; D unresolved. The CDR3 has 14 residues. The germline CDR1 and CDR2 sequences are ENHRY and SYGVKD. The germline V and J ends were trimmed by 4 bases and 0 bases, with 6 bases remaining between them.

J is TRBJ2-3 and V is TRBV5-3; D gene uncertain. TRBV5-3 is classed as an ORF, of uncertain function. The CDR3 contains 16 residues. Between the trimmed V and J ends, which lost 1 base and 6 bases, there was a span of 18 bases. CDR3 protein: CARSLRSATGNDTQYF. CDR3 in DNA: TGTGCCAGAAGCTTGCGCTCGGCAACTGGAAACGATACGCAGTATTTT.